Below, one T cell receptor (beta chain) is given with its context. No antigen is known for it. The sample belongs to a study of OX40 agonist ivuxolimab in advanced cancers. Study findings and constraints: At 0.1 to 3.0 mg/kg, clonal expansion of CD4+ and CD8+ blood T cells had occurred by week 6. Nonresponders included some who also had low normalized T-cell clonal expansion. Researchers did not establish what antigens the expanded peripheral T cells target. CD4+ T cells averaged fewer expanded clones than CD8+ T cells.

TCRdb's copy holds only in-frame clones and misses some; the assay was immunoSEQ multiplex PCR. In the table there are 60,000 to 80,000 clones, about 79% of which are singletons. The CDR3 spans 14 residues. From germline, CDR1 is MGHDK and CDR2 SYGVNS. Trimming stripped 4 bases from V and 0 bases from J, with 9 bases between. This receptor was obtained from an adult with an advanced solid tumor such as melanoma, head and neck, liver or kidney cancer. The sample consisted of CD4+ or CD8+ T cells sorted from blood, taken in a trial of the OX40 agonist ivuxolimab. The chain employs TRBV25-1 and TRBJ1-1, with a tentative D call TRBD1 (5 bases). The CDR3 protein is CASSVRGVNTEAFF. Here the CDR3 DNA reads TGTGCCAGCAGTGTTAGGGGTGTGAACACTGAAGCTTTCTTT. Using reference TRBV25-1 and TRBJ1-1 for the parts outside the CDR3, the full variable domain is EADIYQTPRYLVIGTGKKITLECSQTMGHDKMYWYQQDPGMELHLIHYSYGVNSTEKGDLSSESTVSRIRTEHFPLTLESARPSHTSQYLCASSVRGVNTEAFFGQGTRLTVV.